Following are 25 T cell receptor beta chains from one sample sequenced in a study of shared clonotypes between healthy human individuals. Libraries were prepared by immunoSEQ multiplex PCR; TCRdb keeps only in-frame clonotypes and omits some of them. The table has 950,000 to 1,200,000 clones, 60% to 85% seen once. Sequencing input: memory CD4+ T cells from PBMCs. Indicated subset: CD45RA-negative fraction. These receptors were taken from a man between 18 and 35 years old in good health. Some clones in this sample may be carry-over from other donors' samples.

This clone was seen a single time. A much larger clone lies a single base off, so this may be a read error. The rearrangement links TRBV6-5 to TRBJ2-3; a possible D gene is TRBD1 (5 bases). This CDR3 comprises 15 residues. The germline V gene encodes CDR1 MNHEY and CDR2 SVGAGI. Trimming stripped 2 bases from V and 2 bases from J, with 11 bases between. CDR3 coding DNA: TGTGCCAGCAGTTACGAGGACACCTACACAGATACGCAGTATTTT. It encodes CASSYEDTYTDTQYF.

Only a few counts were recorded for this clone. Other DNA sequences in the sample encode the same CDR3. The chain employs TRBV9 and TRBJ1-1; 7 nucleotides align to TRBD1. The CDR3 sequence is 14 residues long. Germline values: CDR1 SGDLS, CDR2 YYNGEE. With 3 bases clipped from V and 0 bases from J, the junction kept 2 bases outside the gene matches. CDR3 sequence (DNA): TGTGCCAGCAGCGCGGACAGGATGAACACTGAAGCTTTCTTT. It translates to CASSADRMNTEAFF.

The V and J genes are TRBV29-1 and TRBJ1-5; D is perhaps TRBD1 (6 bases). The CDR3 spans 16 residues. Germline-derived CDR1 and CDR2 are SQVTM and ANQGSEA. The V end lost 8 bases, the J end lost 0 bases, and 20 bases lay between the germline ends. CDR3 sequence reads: CSLKHRTVNSNQPQHF. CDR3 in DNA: TGCAGCCTAAAACACCGGACAGTTAATAGCAATCAGCCCCAGCATTTT.

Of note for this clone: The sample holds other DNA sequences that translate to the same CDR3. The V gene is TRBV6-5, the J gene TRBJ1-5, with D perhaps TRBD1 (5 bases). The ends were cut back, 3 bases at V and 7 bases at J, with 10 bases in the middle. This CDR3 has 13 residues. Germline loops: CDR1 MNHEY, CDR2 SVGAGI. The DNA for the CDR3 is TGTGCCAGCAGTTATTCGGGGGTCCAGCCCCAGCATTTT. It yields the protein CASSYSGVQPQHF.

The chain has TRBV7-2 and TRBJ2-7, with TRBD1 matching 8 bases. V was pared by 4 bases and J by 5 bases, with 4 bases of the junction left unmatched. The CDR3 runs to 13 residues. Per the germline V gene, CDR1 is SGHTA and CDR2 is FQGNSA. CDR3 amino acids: CASSSYRGNEQYF. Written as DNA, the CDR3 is TGTGCCAGCAGCTCCTACAGGGGGAACGAGCAGTACTTC.

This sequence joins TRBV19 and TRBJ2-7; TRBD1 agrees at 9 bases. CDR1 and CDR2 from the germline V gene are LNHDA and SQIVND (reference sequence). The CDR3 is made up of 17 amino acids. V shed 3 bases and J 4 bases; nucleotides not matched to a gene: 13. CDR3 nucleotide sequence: TGTGCCAGTAGTATGAAGGGCAACAGGGGGCAGCTGTACGAGCAGTACTTC. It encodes CASSMKGNRGQLYEQYF.

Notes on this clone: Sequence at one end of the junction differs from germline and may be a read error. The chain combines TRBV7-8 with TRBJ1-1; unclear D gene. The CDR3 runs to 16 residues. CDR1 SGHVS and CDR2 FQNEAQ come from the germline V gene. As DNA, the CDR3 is TGTGCCAGCAGCTTCCCCCCCTGGGAACTAAACACTGAAGTTTTCTTT. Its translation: CASSFPPWELNTEVFF.

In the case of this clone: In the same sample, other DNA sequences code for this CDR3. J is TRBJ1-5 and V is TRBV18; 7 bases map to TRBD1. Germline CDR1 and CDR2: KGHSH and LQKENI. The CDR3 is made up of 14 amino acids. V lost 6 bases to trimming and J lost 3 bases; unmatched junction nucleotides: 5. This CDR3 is CASSPTGANQPQHF. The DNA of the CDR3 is TGTGCCAGCTCCCCAACAGGGGCCAATCAGCCCCAGCATTTT.

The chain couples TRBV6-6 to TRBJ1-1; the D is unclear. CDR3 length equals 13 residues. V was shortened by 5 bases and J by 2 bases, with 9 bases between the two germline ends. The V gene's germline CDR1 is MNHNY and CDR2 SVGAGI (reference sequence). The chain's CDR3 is CASSRGPNTEAFF. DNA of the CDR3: TGTGCCAGCAGTAGAGGCCCCAACACTGAAGCTTTCTTT.

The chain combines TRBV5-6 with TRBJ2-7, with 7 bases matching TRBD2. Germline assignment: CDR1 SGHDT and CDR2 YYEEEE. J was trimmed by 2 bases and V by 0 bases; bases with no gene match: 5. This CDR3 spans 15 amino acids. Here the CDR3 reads CASSLVDGRPYEQYF. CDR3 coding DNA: TGTGCCAGCAGCTTGGTCGACGGGAGGCCCTACGAGCAGTACTTC.

CDR3 region: CASSFRGFDSSQPQHF. The CDR3, as DNA: TGTGCCAGCAGTTTTCGAGGTTTTGACAGTTCTCAGCCCCAGCATTTT. The rearrangement uses TRBV28 and TRBJ1-5, with D possibly TRBD1 on 5 matching bases. Germline CDR1 MDHEN, CDR2 SYDVKM. The CDR3 runs 16 residues. V gave up 3 bases and J gave up 6 bases, with 18 bases separating them.

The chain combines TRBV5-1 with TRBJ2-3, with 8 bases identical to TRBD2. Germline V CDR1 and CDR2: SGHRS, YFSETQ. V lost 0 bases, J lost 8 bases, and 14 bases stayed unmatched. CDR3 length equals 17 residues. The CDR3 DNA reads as TGCGCCAGCAGCTTGGAACCCAGCGGGAGTATCCTTGGTACGCAGTATTTT. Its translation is CASSLEPSGSILGTQYF.

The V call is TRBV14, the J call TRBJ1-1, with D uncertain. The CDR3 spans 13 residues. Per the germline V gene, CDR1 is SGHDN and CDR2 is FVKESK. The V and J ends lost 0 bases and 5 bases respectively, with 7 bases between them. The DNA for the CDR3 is TGTGCCAGCAGCCAAGATGGAGAGACTGAAGCTTTCTTT. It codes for CASSQDGETEAFF. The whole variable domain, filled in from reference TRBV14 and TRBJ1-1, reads EAGVTQFPSHSVIEKGQTVTLRCDPISGHDNLYWYRRVMGKEIKFLLHFVKESKQDESGMPNNRFLAERTGGTYSTLKVQPAELEDSGVYFCASSQDGETEAFFGQGTRLTVV.

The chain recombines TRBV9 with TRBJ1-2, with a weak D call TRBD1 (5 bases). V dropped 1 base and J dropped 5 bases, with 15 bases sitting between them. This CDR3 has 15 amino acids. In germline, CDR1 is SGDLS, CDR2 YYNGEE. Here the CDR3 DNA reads TGTGCCAGCAGCGTATGGGGCAACAGTGCTTATGGCTACACCTTC. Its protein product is CASSVWGNSAYGYTF. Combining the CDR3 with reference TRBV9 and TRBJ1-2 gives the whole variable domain DSGVTQTPKHLITATGQRVTLRCSPRSGDLSVYWYQQSLDQGLQFLIQYYNGEERAKGNILERFSAQQFPDLHSELNLSSLELGDSALYFCASSVWGNSAYGYTFGSGTRLTVV.

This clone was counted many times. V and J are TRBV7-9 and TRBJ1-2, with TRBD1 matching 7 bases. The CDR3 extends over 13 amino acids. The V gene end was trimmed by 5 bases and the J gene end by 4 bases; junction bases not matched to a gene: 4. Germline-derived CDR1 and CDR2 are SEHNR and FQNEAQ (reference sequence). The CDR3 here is CASSAGQAYGYTF. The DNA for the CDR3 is TGTGCCAGCAGCGCTGGACAGGCCTATGGCTACACCTTC.

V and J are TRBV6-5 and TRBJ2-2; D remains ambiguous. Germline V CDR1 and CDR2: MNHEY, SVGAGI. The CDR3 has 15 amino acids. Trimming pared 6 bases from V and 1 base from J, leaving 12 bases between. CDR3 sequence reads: CASSRDSMNTGELFF. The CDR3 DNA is TGTGCCAGCAGCCGCGACTCAATGAACACCGGGGAGCTGTTTTTT.

The CDR3 sequence: CASSFLRSGANVLTF. DNA for the CDR3: TGTGCCAGCAGCTTCCTACGCTCTGGGGCCAACGTCCTGACTTTC. The gene calls are TRBV13 and TRBJ2-6; the D is unclear. Between the trimmed V and J ends, which lost 3 bases and 0 bases, there was a span of 6 bases. CDR1 PRHDT and CDR2 FYEKMQ come from the germline V gene (reference sequence). This CDR3 is built from 15 residues.

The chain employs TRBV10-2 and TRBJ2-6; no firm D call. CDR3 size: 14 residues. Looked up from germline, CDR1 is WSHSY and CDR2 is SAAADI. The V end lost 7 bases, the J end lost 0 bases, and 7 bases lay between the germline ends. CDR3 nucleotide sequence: TGCGCCAGCACACAAGTCTCTGGGGCCAACGTCCTGACTTTC. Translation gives CASTQVSGANVLTF.

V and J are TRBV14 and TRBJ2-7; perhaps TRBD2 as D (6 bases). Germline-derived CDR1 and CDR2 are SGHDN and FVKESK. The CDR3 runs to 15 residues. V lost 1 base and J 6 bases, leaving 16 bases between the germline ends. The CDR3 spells CASSQGPGGSREQYF. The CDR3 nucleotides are TGTGCCAGCAGCCAAGGACCCGGAGGGTCTCGCGAGCAGTACTTC.

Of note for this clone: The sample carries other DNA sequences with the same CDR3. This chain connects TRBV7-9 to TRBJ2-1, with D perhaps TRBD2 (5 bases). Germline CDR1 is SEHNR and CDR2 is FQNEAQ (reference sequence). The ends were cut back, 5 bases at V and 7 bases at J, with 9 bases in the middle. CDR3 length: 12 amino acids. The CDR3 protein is CASSPSGNEQFF. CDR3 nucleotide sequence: TGTGCCAGCAGCCCCAGCGGTAATGAGCAGTTCTTC.

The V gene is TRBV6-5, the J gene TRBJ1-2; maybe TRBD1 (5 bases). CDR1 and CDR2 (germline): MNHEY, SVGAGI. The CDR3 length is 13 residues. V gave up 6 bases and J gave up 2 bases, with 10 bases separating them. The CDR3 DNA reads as TGTGCCAGCAGAAAGACAGACAACTATGGCTACACCTTC. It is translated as CASRKTDNYGYTF.

CDR3 sequence: CASSVGAGYNEQFF. The CDR3 region has the DNA TGTGCCAGCAGCGTAGGTGCAGGGTACAATGAGCAGTTCTTC. The chain recombines TRBV9 with TRBJ2-1, with D possibly matching TRBD1 (5 bases). The V gene lost 0 bases and the J gene lost 4 bases, with 8 bases spanning the gap. Germline V gene sequence: CDR1 SGDLS, CDR2 YYNGEE. This CDR3 is built from 14 residues.

This chain's CDR3 is CASSQEWDRGIGEQYF. The CDR3 region has the DNA TGCGCCAGCAGCCAAGAGTGGGACAGGGGGATTGGCGAGCAGTACTTC. The chain couples TRBV4-3 to TRBJ2-7; TRBD1 agrees at 11 bases. This CDR3 comprises 16 residues. V dropped 0 bases and J dropped 6; count of bases not matched to a gene: 7. Germline V gene sequence: CDR1 LGHNA, CDR2 YSLEER.

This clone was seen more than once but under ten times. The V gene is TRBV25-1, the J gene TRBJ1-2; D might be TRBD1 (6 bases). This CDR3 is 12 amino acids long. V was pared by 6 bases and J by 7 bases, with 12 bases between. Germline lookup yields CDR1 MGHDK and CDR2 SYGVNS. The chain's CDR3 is CASRSTRGGYTF. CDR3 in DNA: TGTGCCAGCAGATCTACCAGGGGTGGCTACACCTTC.

The CDR3: CASSDLLWGSYEQYF. Here the CDR3 DNA reads TGTGCCAGTAGTGACCTTCTTTGGGGGTCCTACGAGCAGTACTTC. The rearrangement joins TRBV19 to TRBJ2-7; tentatively, D is TRBD1 or TRBD2 (5 bases each). This CDR3 contains 15 residues. Germline V gives CDR1 LNHDA, CDR2 SQIVND (reference sequence). The germline V and J ends were trimmed by 5 bases and 1 base, with 15 bases remaining between them.